This TCR beta chain stems from a study of cytomegalovirus exposure and HLA in healthy donors. Study-wide points: A later analysis showed TCR association rates differing by HLA locus, peaking at DRB1 and lowest at HLA-C. Many donors shared some public TCRs, even though most TCR sequences were rare. As a later analysis showed, a missense DCLRE1C variant was linked to trimming of TCR beta V- and J-genes. Reportedly, diagnosis of cytomegalovirus status by the classifier showed high specificity and sensitivity.

Use of 60 Vbeta and 13 Jbeta primers characterized the PCR. Assay used: immunoSEQ multiplex PCR; TCRdb lists only in-frame clones, some missing. The sample contains some 120,000 clones, roughly a tenth of which appear only once. This clone was counted once. Antigen: not known. The germline V gene has CDR1 LNHDA and CDR2 SQIVND (reference sequence). Trimming took 1 base from V and 5 from J; bases not matched to a gene: 7. CDR3 size: 17 residues. This rearrangement joins TRBV19 to TRBJ2-2; 10 nucleotides match TRBD2. This TCR came from a woman aged 18-29 years in good health and CMV-seropositive. Sequencing input: PBMCs. The CDR3 bases are TGTGCCAGTAGTATAGGCGTAGCGGGAGGTAGGACCGGGGAGCTGTTTTTT. It codes for CASSIGVAGGRTGELFF.